The 16 T cell receptor beta chains given below trace back to one sample, sequenced in a study of post-analysis software for immune sequencing data. Findings of the study overall: Comparison of patients with controls showed about 5 TRBV segments more frequent in patients, TRBV5-6, TRBV5-1 and TRBV20-1 among them.

No cognate antigen is known for these TCRs. Sequencing libraries made from TCR beta cDNA carried unique molecular identifiers. MiXCR, run by TCRdb on the PCR reads, gives a single entry per CDR3 protein. Of about 820,000 distinct CDR3 sequences detected, under 70% appear once; the ten largest clones hold approximately 4.3%. The sequencing input was blood. These receptors were taken from a girl aged 5 to 17 with multiple sclerosis.

This chain's CDR3 is CASSQGTIYEQYF. The CDR3 region has the DNA TGCGCCAGCAGCCAAGGGACCATCTACGAGCAGTACTTC. The V call is TRBV4-1, the J call TRBJ2-7; D gene uncertain. CDR1 is MGHRA and CDR2 is YSYEKL in the germline V gene. V was cut by 1 base and J by 3 bases, with 7 bases left in between. This CDR3 is 13 amino acids long.

This clonotype was detected only a few times. The rearrangement links TRBV20-1 to TRBJ2-1; the match to TRBD2 covers 10 bases. The CDR3 sequence is 14 residues long. Germline CDR1 DFQATT, CDR2 SNEGSKA (reference sequence). V was pared by 3 bases and J by 4 bases, with 3 bases of the junction left unmatched. As DNA, the CDR3 is TGCAGTGCTAGGGGTAGCGGGGGGTACAATGAGCAGTTCTTC. This encodes CSARGSGGYNEQFF.

The rearrangement uses TRBV12-3 or TRBV12-4 and TRBJ2-7; 7 bases match TRBD2. J gave up 7 bases and V 6 bases, and 18 bases lay outside the gene matches. The CDR3 is 16 residues long. Here the CDR3 reads CASSPGFREGPREQYF. The CDR3 DNA follows: TGTGCCAGCAGCCCAGGATTCAGGGAGGGCCCTCGGGAGCAGTACTTC.

For this clonotype: One junction end disagrees with the germline gene, perhaps due to a read error. The genes are TRBV15 and TRBJ2-5; D perhaps matches TRBD1 (5 bases). The J call is in doubt because the DNA end fits TRBJ2-7 better. The CDR3 contains 14 residues. Per the germline V gene, CDR1 is LNHNV and CDR2 is YYDKDF (reference sequence). The CDR3 region is CATSRADRGYEQYF. In DNA form, the CDR3 reads TGTGCCACCAGTAGAGCTGATAGGGGTTACGAGCAGTACTTC.

This chain joins TRBV6-6 and TRBJ2-7; weak D call: TRBD1 (6 bases). Per germline, CDR1 MNHNY and CDR2 SVGAGI (reference sequence). This CDR3 contains 16 residues. V gave up 0 bases and J gave up 0 bases, with 12 bases separating them. Written as DNA, the CDR3 is TGTGCCAGCAGTTACTCGGCGGACAGTAGCTCCTACGAGCAGTACTTC. It codes for CASSYSADSSSYEQYF.

The CDR3 region is CASTQGGSRETQYF. CDR3 bases: TGTGCCAGCACCCAAGGAGGGAGTCGAGAGACCCAGTACTTC. V gene TRBV5-5 combines with J gene TRBJ2-5, with a possible D match to TRBD2 (6 bases). Trimming shortened V by 6 bases and J by 4 bases, and 16 bases separated the two germline ends. CDR1 is SGHKS, CDR2 YYEKEE, per germline (reference sequence). CDR3 length: 14 amino acids.

CDR3 bases: TGTGCCACCAGTGATTTGGCGACAGGGAGGCTCTACAATGAGCAGTTCTTC. Translating it yields CATSDLATGRLYNEQFF. V is TRBV24-1 and J is TRBJ2-1; tentatively, D is TRBD1 (7 bases). In germline, CDR1 is KGHDR, CDR2 SFDVKD. V was shortened by 0 bases and J by 3 bases, with 14 bases between the two germline ends. The CDR3 extends over 17 amino acids.

The rearrangement links TRBV4-2 to TRBJ2-7, with TRBD2 matching 14 bases. Germline trimming cut 0 bases from V and 0 bases from J; bases unmatched to any gene: 16. The CDR3 is 22 amino acids. Germline V gives CDR1 LGHNA, CDR2 YNFKEQ. DNA for the CDR3: TGTGCCAGCAGCCAAGATTATTCACCGAGGACTAGCGGGGGGCCGGACTCCTACGAGCAGTACTTC. As protein: CASSQDYSPRTSGGPDSYEQYF.

The gene calls are TRBV20-1 and TRBJ2-7, with 7 nucleotides matching TRBD2. Germline CDR1 reads DFQATT; CDR2 reads SNEGSKA (reference sequence). Trimming at V came to 3 bases and at J to 3 bases, leaving 8 bases not matched to a gene. CDR3 length: 14 residues. The CDR3 nucleotides are TGCAGTGCTAGCCGACTAGCCCCAAACTACGAGCAGTACTTC. Translating it yields CSASRLAPNYEQYF.

The genes are TRBV20-1 and TRBJ2-7; 15 bases fit TRBD2. This CDR3 comprises 18 residues. From germline, CDR1 is DFQATT and CDR2 SNEGSKA (reference sequence). J was trimmed by 10 bases and V by 3 bases; bases with no gene match: 19. As DNA, the CDR3 is TGCAGTGCTAGGATAGTTACCGGGACTAGCGGGGGGAAAGAGGCCCAGTACTTC. Encoded protein: CSARIVTGTSGGKEAQYF.

This clonotype was seen a few times. Its ends do not fully match the called genes, so a read error is possible. The chain combines TRBV6-4 with TRBJ2-1, with no clear D. The length of the CDR3 is 14 residues. Germline assignment: CDR1 MRHNA and CDR2 SNTAGT. CDR3 residues: CASSEDQDYNEQFF. CDR3 nucleotide sequence: TGCGCCAGCAGTGAGGACCAGGACTACAATGAGCAGTTCTTC.

J is TRBJ2-1 and V is TRBV6-2 or TRBV6-3, with D perhaps TRBD2 (6 bases). The V gene's germline CDR1 is MNHEY and CDR2 SVGEGT. V was cut by 3 bases and J by 6 bases, with 18 bases left in between. CDR3 size: 16 residues. The CDR3 protein is CASSYGGTGYSNEQFF. The CDR3 DNA is TGTGCCAGCAGTTATGGAGGGACGGGGTACAGCAATGAGCAGTTCTTC.

This clonotype turned up a few times. This chain links TRBV18 with TRBJ1-2, with 7 positions matching TRBD1. Germline trimming cut 5 bases from V and 1 base from J; bases unmatched to any gene: 1. The CDR3 is made up of 13 amino acids. Germline V CDR1 and CDR2: KGHSH, LQKENI. The CDR3, as DNA: TGTGCCAGCTCAGACAGGGATAACTATGGCTACACCTTC. Its protein product is CASSDRDNYGYTF.

V and J are TRBV19 and TRBJ1-1, with D uncertain. CDR1 and CDR2 (germline): LNHDA, SQIVND (reference sequence). The CDR3 has 13 amino acids. Trimming stripped 2 bases from V and 4 bases from J, with 8 bases between. The CDR3 protein is CASSIRQSTEAFF. Here the CDR3 DNA reads TGTGCCAGTAGTATACGGCAGAGCACTGAAGCTTTCTTT.

The chain joins TRBV2 to TRBJ2-7; 12 bases line up with TRBD2. With 7 bases clipped from V and 0 bases from J, the junction kept 19 bases outside the gene matches. CDR1 SNHLY and CDR2 FYNNEI come from the germline V gene. CDR3 length: 20 amino acids. Written as DNA, the CDR3 is TGTGCCAGCAAGACTAGCGGGAGATGGGACACTTCTAGAAGCTCCTACGAGCAGTACTTC. It translates to CASKTSGRWDTSRSSYEQYF.

The V call is TRBV7-9, the J call TRBJ1-2; 7 bases are shared with TRBD1. The V and J ends lost 5 bases and 2 bases, in that order; junction bases with no gene match: 8. The CDR3 length is 15 residues. From germline, CDR1 is SEHNR and CDR2 FQNEAQ (reference sequence). This CDR3 reads CASSMGTDGNYGYTF. CDR3 nucleotide sequence: TGTGCCAGCAGCATGGGGACAGACGGCAACTATGGCTACACCTTC.